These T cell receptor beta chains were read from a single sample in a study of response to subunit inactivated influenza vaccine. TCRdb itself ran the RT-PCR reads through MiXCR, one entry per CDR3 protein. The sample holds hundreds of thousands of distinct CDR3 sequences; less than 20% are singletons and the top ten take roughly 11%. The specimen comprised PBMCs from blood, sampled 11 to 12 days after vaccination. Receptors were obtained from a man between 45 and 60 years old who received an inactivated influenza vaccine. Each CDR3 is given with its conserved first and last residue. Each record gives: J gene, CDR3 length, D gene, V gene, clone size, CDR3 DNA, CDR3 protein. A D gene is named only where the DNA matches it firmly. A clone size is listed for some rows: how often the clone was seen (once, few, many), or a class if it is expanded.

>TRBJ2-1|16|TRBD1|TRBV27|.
TGTGCCAGCAGTTTATCAGGGACAGGGTTTTCCAATGAGCAGTTCTTC
CASSLSGTGFSNEQFF
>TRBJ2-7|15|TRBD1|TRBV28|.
TGTGCCAGCAGTGCCCTCCCGACAGGGAGCCACGAGCAGTACTTC
CASSALPTGSHEQYF
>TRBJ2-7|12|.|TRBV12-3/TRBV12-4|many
TGTGCCAGCAGTTTCTCCACCTACGAGCAGTACTTC
CASSFSTYEQYF
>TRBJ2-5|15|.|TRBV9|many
TGTGCCAGCAGCCCCAGCGGCGGGGCATCGGAGACCCAGTACTTC
CASSPSGGASETQYF
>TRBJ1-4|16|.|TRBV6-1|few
TGTGCCAGCAGCCGAAAACAGGGCTCAACTAATGAAAAACTGTTTTTT
CASSRKQGSTNEKLFF
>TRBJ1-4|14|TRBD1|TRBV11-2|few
TGTGCCAGCAGCCCTGGGACAGGGGGAGGAAAACTGTTTTTT
CASSPGTGGGKLFF
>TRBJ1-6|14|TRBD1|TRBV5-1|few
TGCGCCAGCAGCCCCTCGACAGGGGCAACTCCCCTCCACTTT
CASSPSTGATPLHF
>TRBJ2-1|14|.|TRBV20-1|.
TGCAGTGCTAGAGACGGCAGAGCCTACAATGAGCAGTTCTTC
CSARDGRAYNEQFF
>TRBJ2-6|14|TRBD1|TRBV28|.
TGTGCCAGCAAAGACAGGGCTGGGGCCAACGTCCTGACTTTC
CASKDRAGANVLTF
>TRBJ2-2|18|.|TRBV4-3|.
TGCGCCAGCAGCCAAGATAGGCCCCTCCGACAGGCAGGCGGGGAGCTGTTTTTT
CASSQDRPLRQAGGELFF
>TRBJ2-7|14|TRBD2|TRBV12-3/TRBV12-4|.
TGTGCCAGCAGTTTCGCGACTAGCCCCTCCGAGCAGTACTTC
CASSFATSPSEQYF
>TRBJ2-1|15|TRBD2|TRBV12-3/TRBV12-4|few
TGTGCCAGCAGACTAGGATGGGGGGGGAGCAATGAGCAGTTCTTC
CASRLGWGGSNEQFF
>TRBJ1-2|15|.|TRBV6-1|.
TGTGCCAGCAGTGAAGCCCTACAGGGAAACTATGGCTACACCTTC
CASSEALQGNYGYTF
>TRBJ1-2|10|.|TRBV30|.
TGTGCCTGTGAGTTCTATGGCTACACCTTC
CACEFYGYTF
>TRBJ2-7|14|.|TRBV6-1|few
TGTGCCTCCAAGGAGTGGCAGGGCAAGGGCGAGCAGTACTTC
CASKEWQGKGEQYF
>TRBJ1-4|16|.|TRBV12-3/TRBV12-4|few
TGTGCCAGCAGTTTAGGGGTGTCGGGGAATAATGAAAAACTGTTTTTT
CASSLGVSGNNEKLFF
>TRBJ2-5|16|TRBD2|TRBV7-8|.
TGTGCCAGCAGCTCCTCCGGGACTAGCGGGGTCGGGACCCAGTACTTC
CASSSSGTSGVGTQYF
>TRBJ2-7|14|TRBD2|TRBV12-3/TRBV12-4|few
TGTGCCAGCAGAACGACTAGCGGGGGGTACGAGCAGTACTTC
CASRTTSGGYEQYF
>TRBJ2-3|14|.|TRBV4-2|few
TGTGCCAGCAGCCGCGGACCCGTCCCAGATACGCAGTATTTT
CASSRGPVPDTQYF
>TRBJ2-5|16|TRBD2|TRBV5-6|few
TGTGCCAGCAGCTCCCTACTAGCGGGGATAGAAGAGACCCAGTACTTC
CASSSLLAGIEETQYF